The sequence of this T cell receptor beta chain was determined in a study of immune characterization of retroperitoneal liposarcoma. This clonotype was counted between two and nine times. MiXCR, applied by TCRdb to the PCR reads, yields one record per CDR3 protein. The sample lists under 20,000 distinct CDR3 sequences; under 45% were seen once. V shed 0 bases, J shed 2 bases, and the junction held 6 bases outside the gene matches. The CDR3 contains 17 residues. V usage is TRBV12-3 or TRBV12-4 and J usage is TRBJ2-3; 9 bases line up with TRBD2. Sample: blood. This TCR was sampled from a male donor with retroperitoneal liposarcoma. This CDR3 is CASSLAPLAGNTDTQYF. The CDR3 DNA reads as TGTGCCAGCAGTTTAGCGCCGCTAGCGGGGAACACAGATACGCAGTATTTT.